This T cell receptor beta chain was retrieved from a study of T cell repertoires in cytomegalovirus infection. For the study at large: Signatures in public TCR beta sequences pointed to both CMV infection and matching HLA type.

This CDR3 is built from 16 residues. In germline, CDR1 is MDHEN, CDR2 SYDVKM. TCRdb re-analysed the reads in MiXCR, keeping a single row per CDR3 protein. The sample records fewer than 950,000 distinct CDR3 sequences, roughly 33% being singletons. As to this clonotype: Its specificity is not known. A read error may produce the germline difference seen at one junction end.

Overall study results and limits: CMV-specific TCR beta clonotypes restricted by HLA-C were the ones dominating the ex vivo response. Adding up the frequency of public TCR beta families identified people who carried CMV plus the relevant HLA.

Sample: cultured CD8+ T cells from PBMCs, taken from culture after CMV antigen stimulation. The TCR comes from a human donor in good health (CMV status not recorded). Some clones in this sample may be carry-over from other donors' samples. This chain uses TRBV28 with TRBJ2-5; 8 bases are a match to TRBD2. CDR3 in DNA: TGTGCCAGCAGCCCGCCCGGGGGGGGCAGGGTAGAGGCCCAGTACTTC. Translated, it gives CASSPPGGGRVEAQYF.